This passage covers 5 T cell receptor beta chains from one sample sequenced in a study of T cells in Graves' hyperthyroidism and ophthalmopathy. Researchers took RNA transcripts and amplified the TCR beta CDR3 regions from them. The HTBI set primed first-round TCR CDR3 RT-PCR. TCRdb passed the multiplex PCR reads through MiXCR, listing each CDR3 protein once. In the table there are some 440,000 distinct CDR3 sequences, approximately 14% of which are singletons. The sample taken for sequencing was blood. The receptors were gathered from a woman under 30 with Graves' hyperthyroidism.

This clonotype was seen repeatedly, ten times or more. The chain joins TRBV20-1 to TRBJ2-7; D gene ambiguous. V lost 2 bases and J lost 4, with 6 bases in between. The CDR3 runs to 11 residues. In germline, CDR1 is DFQATT, CDR2 SNEGSKA (reference sequence). CDR3 loop: CSARIGYEQYF. The CDR3 bases are TGCAGTGCTAGAATTGGGTACGAGCAGTACTTC.

This clonotype was detected many times. This chain links TRBV3-1 with TRBJ1-2; D is perhaps TRBD1 (5 bases). CDR1 and CDR2 from the germline V gene are LGHDT and YNNKEL (reference sequence). V lost 1 base to trimming and J lost 0 bases, with 9 bases between them. This CDR3 region has 15 residues. CDR3 DNA: TGTGCCAGCAGCCAAGTGACAGATTCTAACTATGGCTACACCTTC. It encodes CASSQVTDSNYGYTF.

This clonotype has ten or more counts. This rearrangement joins TRBV3-1 to TRBJ2-7; D is possibly TRBD2 (5 bases). The CDR3 covers 16 residues. The germline gives CDR1 LGHDT, CDR2 YNNKEL (reference sequence). The V gene lost 3 bases and the J gene lost 0 bases, with 15 bases spanning the gap. The CDR3 spells CASSHDVGGLSYEQYF. CDR3 nucleotide sequence: TGTGCCAGCAGCCACGATGTGGGCGGACTCTCCTACGAGCAGTACTTC.

This rearrangement joins TRBV7-6 to TRBJ2-7, with a possible D match to TRBD2 (5 bases). The V gene lost 5 bases and the J gene lost 7 bases, with 18 bases spanning the gap. This CDR3 spans 14 amino acids. Germline CDR1 reads SGHVS; CDR2 reads FNYEAQ. CDR3 protein: CASSAGIGPGEQYF. The CDR3 DNA reads as TGTGCCAGCAGCGCCGGGATCGGGCCGGGGGAGCAGTACTTC.

The CDR3: CSTRQGQETQYF. For the CDR3, the DNA is TGCAGTACCCGACAGGGACAAGAGACCCAGTACTTC. This rearrangement joins TRBV20-1 to TRBJ2-5; 7 positions match TRBD1. This CDR3 has 12 residues. V was pared by 8 bases and J by 2 bases, with 5 bases of the junction left unmatched. CDR1 and CDR2 from the germline V gene are DFQATT and SNEGSKA (reference sequence).